Listed below are T cell receptor beta chains from one sample, sequenced in a study of T cells in localized non-small cell lung cancer. The method was immunoSEQ multiplex PCR; TCRdb's version includes in-frame clones alone and lacks a portion of them. In the table there are 48,000 or so clones, 80% to 90% of which are singletons. Sequences were derived from peripheral blood, sampled before any cancer treatment. The source of these receptors is a male donor at least 60 years old with stage III squamous cell lung carcinoma. Both conserved end residues are part of each CDR3. A D gene is named only where the DNA matches it firmly. Size tells how often a clone was seen (once, few, many) or the class of an expanded clone, and some rows leave it out.

D gene | clone size | J gene | V gene | CDR3 DNA | CDR3 protein
- | - | TRBJ1-2 | TRBV28 | TGTGCCACCCGGACGGGGATAATCTATGGCTACACCTTC | CATRTGIIYGYTF
- | - | TRBJ2-2 | TRBV21-1 | TGTGCCAGCAGCAAGTCGGGCAACAGCCCTACGGCCGGGGAGCTGTTTTTT | CASSKSGNSPTAGELFF
- | - | TRBJ1-5 | TRBV7-2 | TGTGCCAGCAGCGGGTGGGGGGCTAGCAATCAGCCCCAGCATTTT | CASSGWGASNQPQHF
TRBD1 | - | TRBJ2-4 | TRBV4-1 | TGCGCCAGCAGCCAGACCGGGACAGTCCTAGCCAAAAACATTCAGTACTTC | CASSQTGTVLAKNIQYF
TRBD1 | - | TRBJ1-1 | TRBV18 | TGTGCCAGCTCATTGACCGGGACAGGGTTGACTGAAGCTTTCTTT | CASSLTGTGLTEAFF
TRBD1 | - | TRBJ1-5 | TRBV15 | TGTGCCACCAGCAGGACAGGGTTAAGCAATCAGCCCCAGCATTTT | CATSRTGLSNQPQHF
- | - | TRBJ2-2 | TRBV5-1 | TGCGCCAGCAGCCGCGGGGACATATTTAGAACCGGGGAGCTGTTTTTT | CASSRGDIFRTGELFF
- | - | TRBJ2-5 | TRBV7-2 | TGTGCCAGCAGCTTAACAACCGGGACGGACAAAGAGACCCAGTACTTC | CASSLTTGTDKETQYF
- | - | TRBJ2-5 | TRBV5-4 | TGTGCCAGCAGCTTGGTGGCCCAAGAGACCCAGTACTTC | CASSLVAQETQYF
- | once | TRBJ2-2 | TRBV7-6 | TGTGCCAGCACCCCTGGGGGGAGCACCGGGGAGCTGTTTTTT | CASTPGGSTGELFF
TRBD1 | - | TRBJ2-2 | TRBV6-5 | TGTGCCAGCAGGGGACAGATCACCGGGGAGCTGTTTTTT | CASRGQITGELFF
- | - | TRBJ2-7 | TRBV7-9 | TGTGCCAGCAGCGGGAGCGGGGAGCAGTACTTC | CASSGSGEQYF
- | - | TRBJ1-3 | TRBV5-1 | TGCGCCAGCAGCTCAGGGGTTTCCGGAAACACCATATATTTT | CASSSGVSGNTIYF
- | - | TRBJ2-1 | TRBV15 | TGTGCCACCAGCGGACCCGGGACAAGGAGGTACAATGAGCAGTTCTTC | CATSGPGTRRYNEQFF
TRBD1 | - | TRBJ1-2 | TRBV6-5 | TGTGCCAGCAGTTACCAGGGACAGGGGAACTATGGCTACACCTTC | CASSYQGQGNYGYTF
- | - | TRBJ2-2 | TRBV4-3 | TGCGCCAGCAGCCAAGAGTCGAACACCGGGGAGCTGTTTTTT | CASSQESNTGELFF
- | - | TRBJ2-7 | TRBV30 | TGTGCCTGGAGAGTTGGGGGGGGCCCCTACGAGCAGTACTTC | CAWRVGGGPYEQYF
- | - | TRBJ2-4 | TRBV11-2 | TGTGCCAGCAGCTTAGGGGCCGGGGACATTCAGTACTTC | CASSLGAGDIQYF
- | - | TRBJ2-2 | TRBV9 | TGTGCCAGCAGCGTCCTACAGCTTTCCCCGAACACCGGGGAGCTGTTTTTT | CASSVLQLSPNTGELFF
TRBD1 | - | TRBJ2-5 | TRBV27 | TGTGCCAGCAGTCCCAACAGGGGAAACGAAGAGACCCAGTACTTC | CASSPNRGNEETQYF
- | - | TRBJ1-3 | TRBV7-2 | TGTGCCAGCAGCTCGGAAAGAAACACCATATATTTT | CASSSERNTIYF
TRBD2 | - | TRBJ2-2 | TRBV5-1 | TGCGCCAGCCATAGTGGGACTACTCTCACCGGGGAGCTGTTTTTT | CASHSGTTLTGELFF
- | - | TRBJ2-1 | TRBV7-3 | TGTGCCAGCAGCCCGTCTCCCCTCTCCTACAATGAGCAGTTCTTC | CASSPSPLSYNEQFF
TRBD2 | once | TRBJ2-4 | TRBV5-1 | TGCGCCAGCAGCTTACTAGCGGGAGGGCCCGGGTCCAAAAACATTCAGTACTTC | CASSLLAGGPGSKNIQYF